This TCR beta chain emerged from a study of blood T cell repertoires in COVID-19. For the study at large: PBMCs, B-cell-depleted T cells, or T cells were the source of the cDNA or gDNA that made up the material.

This clone came up once. In the original processing: For nucleated cells, counts were estimated from reference gene primer amplification. Repertoires were generated with immunoSEQ multiplex PCR, while TCRdb's copy carries only in-frame clones and drops some. Clone size and V and J calls were adopted from that table, with D and trimming inferred from the DNA. The sample has roughly 210,000 clones; 84% are singletons. Sequences were obtained from peripheral blood. The sequence was collected from a woman of 80 years or more with COVID-19, enrolled during active disease.

This chain's CDR3 is CSASGGSGRQETQYF. The CDR3 DNA follows: TGCAGTGCTAGTGGAGGGAGCGGACGACAAGAGACCCAGTACTTC. The V and J genes are TRBV20-1 and TRBJ2-5; D is possibly TRBD2 (6 bases). V lost 3 bases, J lost 2 bases, and 16 bases lay in between. This CDR3 comprises 15 residues. Germline CDR1 and CDR2: DFQATT and SNEGSKA (reference sequence).